The 13 T cell receptor beta chains presented below share a single source sample, sequenced in a study of OX40 agonist ivuxolimab in advanced cancers. Generated by immunoSEQ multiplex PCR, the TCRdb table keeps only in-frame clones and is missing some. This table has around 50,000 clones, approximately 79% appearing once. The sequencing here drew on CD4+ or CD8+ T cells sorted from blood, taken in a trial of the OX40 agonist ivuxolimab. The source is an adult with an advanced solid tumor such as melanoma, head and neck, liver or kidney cancer.

The gene calls are TRBV5-4 and TRBJ2-3; D remains unclear. The V and J ends lost 1 base and 2 bases respectively, with 5 bases between them. The CDR3 totals 13 residues. Germline V gene sequence: CDR1 SGHNT, CDR2 YYREEE (reference sequence). CDR3 in amino acids: CASSLQNTDTQYF. Written as DNA, the CDR3 is TGTGCCAGCAGCTTGCAGAACACAGATACGCAGTATTTT.

This chain joins TRBV10-3 and TRBJ1-2, with D uncertain. V gave up 6 bases and J gave up 1 base, with 9 bases separating them. CDR1 and CDR2 (germline): ENHRY, SYGVKD. The CDR3 consists of 13 residues. DNA for the CDR3: TGTGCCATCAGAGTGGACGATAACTATGGCTACACCTTC. It is translated as CAIRVDDNYGYTF.

A few counts support this clone. V gene TRBV4-3 combines with J gene TRBJ2-3, with D perhaps TRBD2 (6 bases). This CDR3 comprises 14 residues. Looked up from germline, CDR1 is LGHNA and CDR2 is YSLEER. The ends were cut back, 1 base at V and 4 bases at J, with 9 bases in the middle. The CDR3 region is CASSQVGTSDTQYF. The CDR3 coding sequence is TGCGCCAGCAGCCAAGTCGGGACTTCAGATACGCAGTATTTT.

The gene calls are TRBV11-1 and TRBJ2-7, with TRBD1 identical over 12 bases. The CDR3 runs to 14 residues. V trimming: 5 bases; J trimming: 6 bases; junction bases outside the gene matches: 5. The germline V gene encodes CDR1 SGHAT and CDR2 FQDESV (reference sequence). CDR3 protein: CASSPRDRGREQYF. The CDR3 DNA reads TGTGCCAGCAGCCCCCGGGACAGGGGGCGCGAGCAGTACTTC.

The chain links TRBV7-8 to TRBJ1-2; tentative D call: TRBD1 (6 bases). CDR3 size: 16 residues. Between the trimmed V and J ends, which lost 1 base and 2 bases, there was a span of 14 bases. Per the germline V gene, CDR1 is SGHVS and CDR2 is FQNEAQ. CDR3 protein: CASSLGEGRGNYGYTF. In DNA, the CDR3 is TGTGCCAGCAGCTTAGGAGAGGGAAGGGGGAACTATGGCTACACCTTC.

This chain joins TRBV20-1 and TRBJ1-1; 8 nucleotides align to TRBD1. Germline CDR1 is DFQATT and CDR2 is SNEGSKA (reference sequence). Trimming at V came to 6 bases and at J to 11 bases, leaving 8 bases not matched to a gene. The CDR3 extends over 11 amino acids. CDR3 residues: CSAPQDRDAFF. The CDR3 nucleotides are TGCAGTGCACCCCAGGACAGGGACGCTTTCTTT.

About this clone itself: The same CDR3 can be traced to other DNA sequences in this sample. The V call is TRBV5-8, the J call TRBJ2-7, with D unclear. This CDR3 spans 14 amino acids. Trimming took 0 bases from V and 4 from J, leaving 11 bases between them. CDR1 and CDR2 from the germline V gene are SGHTS and YDEGEE. The CDR3 reads CASSLVGFSYEQYF. CDR3 nucleotide sequence: TGTGCCAGCAGCTTGGTTGGGTTTTCGTACGAGCAGTACTTC.

The chain couples TRBV2 to TRBJ2-2; TRBD2 is a possible D gene (5 bases). V shed 7 bases and J shed 1 base, with 13 bases lying between them. Germline V gene sequence: CDR1 SNHLY, CDR2 FYNNEI. The CDR3 totals 15 residues. CDR3 sequence reads: CASTLRTGNTGELFF. The CDR3 DNA follows: TGTGCCAGCACACTGCGGACTGGGAACACCGGGGAGCTGTTTTTT.

The V gene is TRBV7-8, the J gene TRBJ2-3; the match to TRBD2 covers 10 bases. Trimming cost V 5 bases and J 0 bases; bases outside gene matches: 5. Germline-derived CDR1 and CDR2 are SGHVS and FQNEAQ. The CDR3 sequence is 16 residues long. CDR3 DNA sequence: TGTGCCAGCAGCCTACTAGCGGGGCTAAGCACAGATACGCAGTATTTT. The encoded protein is CASSLLAGLSTDTQYF.

The CDR3 nucleotides read TGTGCCAGCAGCTCAGCGGGGACAGGGCACGAGACCCAGTACTTC. Translated: CASSSAGTGHETQYF. The chain recombines TRBV11-1 with TRBJ2-5, with TRBD1 matching over 9 bases. From germline, CDR1 is SGHAT and CDR2 FQDESV (reference sequence). Trimming cost V 4 bases and J 5 bases; bases outside gene matches: 8. This CDR3 comprises 15 residues.

The chain employs TRBV19 and TRBJ1-5, with 7 bases fitting TRBD1. Germline V gives CDR1 LNHDA, CDR2 SQIVND (reference sequence). V was pared by 5 bases and J by 0 bases, with 4 bases of the junction left unmatched. This CDR3 is built from 15 residues. CDR3 bases: TGTGCCAGTAGTCTACAGGGGATTAGCAATCAGCCCCAGCATTTT. As protein: CASSLQGISNQPQHF.

Only a few counts were recorded for this clone. The chain links TRBV2 to TRBJ2-1; TRBD2 matches at 15 bases. V lost 6 bases to trimming and J lost 6 bases; unmatched junction nucleotides: 6. Germline V lookup: CDR1 SNHLY, CDR2 FYNNEI. The CDR3 is 16 residues long. DNA for the CDR3: TGTGCCAGCAGGATTGGACTAGCGGGAGGGGTCAATGAGCAGTTCTTC. Translating gives CASRIGLAGGVNEQFF.

The V and J genes are TRBV18 and TRBJ2-3; TRBD2 is a possible D gene (5 bases). The germline gives CDR1 KGHSH, CDR2 LQKENI. Trimming shortened V by 3 bases and J by 0 bases, and 16 bases separated the two germline ends. The length of the CDR3 is 17 residues. CDR3 sequence reads: CASSPIGVRGSTDTQYF. CDR3 coding DNA: TGTGCCAGCTCACCCATCGGGGTTCGGGGTAGCACAGATACGCAGTATTTT.